The T cell receptor beta chain under discussion was sequenced for a study of T cells after yellow fever vaccination. Study findings and constraints: Clonotypes found in both CD4 and CD8 compartments made up a small share. The booster response re-showed most primary clones: approximately 95% CD4, roughly 91% CD8.

For this clonotype: What it recognizes is unknown.

Each CDR3 protein gets one entry after TCRdb re-called the 5' RACE reads with MiXCR. The sample holds hundreds of thousands of distinct CDR3 sequences, roughly a sixth seen once. The V gene's germline CDR1 is MNHEY and CDR2 SMNVEV (reference sequence). With 6 bases clipped from V and 8 bases from J, the junction kept 10 bases outside the gene matches. The CDR3 has 16 amino acids. This chain links TRBV27 with TRBJ2-1; 13 nucleotides line up with TRBD2. The source material was PBMCs, sampled before the yellow fever booster vaccination. This clonotype was obtained from a man between 18 and 29 years old who received the YFV17D yellow fever vaccine. The CDR3 reads CASSTSGGALEDEQFF. CDR3 coding DNA: TGTGCCAGCAGCACTAGCGGGGGGGCCCTTGAAGATGAGCAGTTCTTC.